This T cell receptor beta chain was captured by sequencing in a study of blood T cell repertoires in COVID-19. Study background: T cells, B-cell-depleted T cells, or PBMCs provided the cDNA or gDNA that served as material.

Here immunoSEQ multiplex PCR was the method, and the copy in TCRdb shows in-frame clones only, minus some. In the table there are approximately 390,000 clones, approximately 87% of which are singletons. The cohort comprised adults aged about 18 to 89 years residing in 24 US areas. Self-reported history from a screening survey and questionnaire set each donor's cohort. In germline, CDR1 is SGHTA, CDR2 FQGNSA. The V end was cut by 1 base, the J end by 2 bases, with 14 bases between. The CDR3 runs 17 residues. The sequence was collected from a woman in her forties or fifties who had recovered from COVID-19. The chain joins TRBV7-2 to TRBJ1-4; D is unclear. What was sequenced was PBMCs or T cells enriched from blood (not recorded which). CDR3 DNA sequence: TGTGCCAGCAGCTTAGTCGCGGGTCACGGGACTAATGAAAAACTGTTTTTT. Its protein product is CASSLVAGHGTNEKLFF.